This is a list of T cell receptor beta chains from one sample in a study of blood T cell repertoires in COVID-19. Clones were read by immunoSEQ multiplex PCR, and TCRdb kept only the in-frame ones, dropping some. The sample holds roughly 110,000 clones, about 80% seen once. Source material: peripheral blood. These receptors were taken from a man between 65 and 80 years old with acute or convalescent COVID-19. Both conserved end residues are part of each CDR3. A D gene is named only where the DNA matches it firmly. For some rows the clone size is stated as once, few or many, or as a class when expanded; others skip it.

>-|14|-|TRBJ1-1|TRBV14
TGTGCCAGCAGCCACAGAGGCATGAACACTGAAGCTTTCTTT
CASSHRGMNTEAFF
>TRBD1|16|-|TRBJ1-4|TRBV5-1
TGCGCCAGCAGCCCTGAGGGACAGGGACATAATGAAAAACTGTTTTTT
CASSPEGQGHNEKLFF
>-|14|-|TRBJ1-3|TRBV9
TGTGCCAGCAGCGTAGCTGAGGCTCCTAGCTACATATATTTT
CASSVAEAPSYIYF
>TRBD2|15|few|TRBJ2-1|TRBV3-1/TRBV3-2
TGTGCCAGCAGCCAAGAAGCCGGGGGGGCCGTTGAGCAGTTCTTC
CASSQEAGGAVEQFF
>-|13|-|TRBJ1-4|TRBV6-5
TGTGCCAGCGAAGTCTACAGAAATGAAAAACTGTTTTTT
CASEVYRNEKLFF
>TRBD2|19|-|TRBJ2-1|TRBV11-2
TGTGCCAGCAGCTTATTGTCACGACTAGCGGGGGGGACCTACAATGAGCAGTTCTTC
CASSLLSRLAGGTYNEQFF
>TRBD2|14|-|TRBJ2-1|TRBV7-3
TGTGCCAGCAGCGCGCTCGACGGGACTAGGGAGCAGTTCTTC
CASSALDGTREQFF
>-|14|-|TRBJ1-1|TRBV6-2/TRBV6-3
TGTGCCAGCAGTGGCAATCCTAAGGCGGTTGAAGCTTTCTTT
CASSGNPKAVEAFF
>TRBD1|14|-|TRBJ1-1|TRBV7-3
TGTGCCAGCAGCTCGACAGGGGGTGGGACTGAAGCTTTCTTT
CASSSTGGGTEAFF
>TRBD1|16|few|TRBJ2-2|TRBV27
TGTGCCAGCAGTTGGGGGACAGGGAGGAACACCGGGGAGCTGTTTTTT
CASSWGTGRNTGELFF
>TRBD1|15|-|TRBJ1-4|TRBV9
TGTGCCAGCAGCGTCAGACAGGGTACTAATGAAAAACTGTTTTTT
CASSVRQGTNEKLFF
>-|15|once|TRBJ1-6|TRBV5-1
TGCGCCAGCAGCGTTACACAGGGCGCGAATTCACCCCTCCACTTT
CASSVTQGANSPLHF